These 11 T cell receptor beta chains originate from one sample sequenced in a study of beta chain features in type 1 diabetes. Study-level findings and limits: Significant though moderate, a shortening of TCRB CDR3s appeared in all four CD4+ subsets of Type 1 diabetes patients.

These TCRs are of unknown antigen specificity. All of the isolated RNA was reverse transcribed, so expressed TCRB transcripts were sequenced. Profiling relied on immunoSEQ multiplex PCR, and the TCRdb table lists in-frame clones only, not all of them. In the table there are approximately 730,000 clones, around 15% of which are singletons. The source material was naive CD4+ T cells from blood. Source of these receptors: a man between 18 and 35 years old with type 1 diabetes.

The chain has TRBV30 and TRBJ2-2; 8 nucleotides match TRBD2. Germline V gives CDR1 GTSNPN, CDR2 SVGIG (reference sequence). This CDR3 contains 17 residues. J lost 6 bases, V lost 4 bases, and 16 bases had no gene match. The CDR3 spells CAWNRRTGTSRAGELFF. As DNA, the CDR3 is TGTGCCTGGAATAGAAGGACCGGGACTAGTAGGGCCGGGGAGCTGTTTTTT.

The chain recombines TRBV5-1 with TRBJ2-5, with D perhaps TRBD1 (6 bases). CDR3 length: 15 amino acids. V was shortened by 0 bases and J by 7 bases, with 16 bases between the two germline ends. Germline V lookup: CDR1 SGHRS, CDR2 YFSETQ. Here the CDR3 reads CASSLEGGPTWTQYF. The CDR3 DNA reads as TGCGCCAGCAGCTTGGAAGGGGGTCCTACGTGGACCCAGTACTTC.

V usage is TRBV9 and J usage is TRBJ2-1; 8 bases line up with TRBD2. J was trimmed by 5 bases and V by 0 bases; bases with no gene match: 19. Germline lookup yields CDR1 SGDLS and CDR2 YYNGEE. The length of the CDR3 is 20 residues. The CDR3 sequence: CASSVATRLAGAGAHNEQFF. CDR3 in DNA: TGTGCCAGCAGCGTAGCTACGAGGTTGGCCGGAGCGGGGGCGCACAATGAGCAGTTCTTC.

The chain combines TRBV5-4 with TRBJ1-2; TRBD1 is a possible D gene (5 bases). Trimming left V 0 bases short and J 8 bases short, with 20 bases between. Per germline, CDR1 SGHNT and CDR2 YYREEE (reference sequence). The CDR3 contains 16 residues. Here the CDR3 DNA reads TGTGCCAGCAGCTTGGATAGAATCGGGGCGGAGGGAGGCTACACCTTC. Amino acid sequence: CASSLDRIGAEGGYTF.

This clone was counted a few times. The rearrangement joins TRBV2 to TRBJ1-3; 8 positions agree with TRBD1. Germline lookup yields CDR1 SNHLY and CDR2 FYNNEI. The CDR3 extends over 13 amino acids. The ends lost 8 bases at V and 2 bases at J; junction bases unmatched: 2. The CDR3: CASEDRAGNTIYF. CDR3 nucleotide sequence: TGTGCCAGCGAGGACAGGGCTGGAAACACCATATATTTT.

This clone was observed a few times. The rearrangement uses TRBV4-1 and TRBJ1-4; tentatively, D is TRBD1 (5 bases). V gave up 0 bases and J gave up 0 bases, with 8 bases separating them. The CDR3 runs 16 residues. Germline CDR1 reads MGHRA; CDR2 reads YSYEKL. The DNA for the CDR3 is TGCGCCAGCAGCCAAGAGGGGACCGCAACTAATGAAAAACTGTTTTTT. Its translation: CASSQEGTATNEKLFF.

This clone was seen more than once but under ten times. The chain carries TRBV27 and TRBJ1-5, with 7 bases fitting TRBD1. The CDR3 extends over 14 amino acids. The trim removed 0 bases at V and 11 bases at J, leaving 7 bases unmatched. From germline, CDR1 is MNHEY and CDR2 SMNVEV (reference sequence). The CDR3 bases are TGTGCCAGCAGTTTATCAGGGGGCCAGGAGGCCCAGCATTTT. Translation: CASSLSGGQEAQHF.

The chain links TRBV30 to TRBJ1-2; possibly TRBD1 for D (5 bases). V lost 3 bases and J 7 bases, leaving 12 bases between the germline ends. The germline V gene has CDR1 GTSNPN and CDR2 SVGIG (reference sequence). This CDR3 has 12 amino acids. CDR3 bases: TGTGCCTGGAGGGGAATAACAGGTGGCTACACCTTC. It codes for CAWRGITGGYTF.

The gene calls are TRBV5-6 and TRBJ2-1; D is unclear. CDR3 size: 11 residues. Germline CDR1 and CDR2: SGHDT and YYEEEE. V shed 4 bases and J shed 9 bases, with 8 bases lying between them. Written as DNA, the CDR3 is TGTGCCAGCAGCATAAGGGCTGAGCAGTTCTTC. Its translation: CASSIRAEQFF.

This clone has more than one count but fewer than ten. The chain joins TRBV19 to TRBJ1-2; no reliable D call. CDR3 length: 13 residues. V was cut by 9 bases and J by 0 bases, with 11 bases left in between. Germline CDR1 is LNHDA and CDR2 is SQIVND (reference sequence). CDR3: CASRTATNYGYTF. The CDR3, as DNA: TGTGCCAGCAGGACGGCGACTAACTATGGCTACACCTTC.

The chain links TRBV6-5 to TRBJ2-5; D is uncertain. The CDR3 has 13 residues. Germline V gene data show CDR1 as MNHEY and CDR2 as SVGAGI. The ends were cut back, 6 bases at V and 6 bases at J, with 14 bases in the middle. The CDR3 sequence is CASRTFAVQTQYF. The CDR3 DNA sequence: TGTGCCAGCAGGACCTTTGCAGTACAGACCCAGTACTTC.